The 20 T cell receptor beta chains reported below all come from one sample, sequenced in a study of T cell clonality in common variable immunodeficiency. The table came from immunoSEQ multiplex PCR; TCRdb's copy has only in-frame clones and leaves some out. The repertoire consists of about 42,000 clones, none detected only once. The sequencing sample was made of peripheral blood mononuclear cells. Every receptor here comes from a person between 18 and 75 years old in good health.

This clone was seen many times. The CDR3 end is not reached by the read, which stops 3 residues before it; the germline J gene fills it in. This chain links TRBV4-2 with TRBJ1-4, with unresolved D. Per the germline V gene, CDR1 is LGHNA and CDR2 is YNFKEQ. The CDR3 runs 16 residues. V lost 0 bases to trimming and J lost 0 bases, with 8 bases between them. The covered CDR3 bases are TGTGCCAGCAGCCAAGATCAAGGTGCAACTAATGAAAAA. It is translated as CASSQDQGATNEK. The CDR3 as a whole reads CASSQDQGATNEKLFF.

This clone was picked up many times. The read ends 3 residues before the CDR3 terminus; that terminus is restored from the germline J gene. J is TRBJ2-7 and V is TRBV27; 8 nucleotides match TRBD1. The CDR3 runs to 13 residues. V shed 6 bases, J shed 3 bases, and the junction held 4 bases outside the gene matches. Germline-derived CDR1 and CDR2 are MNHEY and SMNVEV (reference sequence). The CDR3 DNA, read in part, is TGTGCCAGCAGGAGAACAGGGGGCTACGAG. Amino acid sequence: CASRRTGGYE. The entire CDR3 sequence reads CASRRTGGYEQYF.

In its sample, this clone was seen many times. The read finishes 3 residues shy of the CDR3 end, and the germline J gene is used to complete it. The chain recombines TRBV30 with TRBJ2-5, with 7 bases identical to TRBD1. CDR3 length: 13 residues. Trimming took 3 bases from V and 5 from J; bases not matched to a gene: 6. CDR1 GTSNPN and CDR2 SVGIG come from the germline V gene (reference sequence). CDR3 sequence: CAWSHRGGETQYF. The sequenced CDR3 bases are TGTGCCTGGAGCCACAGGGGTGGGGAGACC. The whole variable domain, remainder taken from reference TRBV30 and TRBJ2-5, is SQTIHQWPATLVQPVGSPLSLECTVEGTSNPNLYWYRQAAGRGLQLLFYSVGIGQISSEVPQNLSASRPQDRQFILSSKKLLLSDSGFYLCAWSHRGGETQYFGPGTRLLVL.

This clone was counted ten times or more. The sequence runs out 3 residues before the end of the CDR3; the remainder is reconstructed from the germline J gene. This chain connects TRBV11-2 to TRBJ2-7, with D maybe TRBD2 (5 bases). V lost 1 base to trimming and J lost 6 bases, with 7 bases between them. The germline gives CDR1 SGHAT, CDR2 FQNNGV. The CDR3 runs to 12 residues. CDR3 protein: CASSLVAGEQYF. The sequenced part of the CDR3 DNA is TGTGCCAGCAGCTTAGTGGCGGGCGAG. Full variable domain (remainder filled in from reference TRBV11-2 and TRBJ2-7): EAGVAQSPRYKIIEKRQSVAFWCNPISGHATLYWYQQILGQGPKLLIQFQNNGVVDDSQLPKDRFSAERLKGVDSTLKIQPAKLEDSAVYLCASSLVAGEQYFGPGTRLTVT.

This clone came up many times. CDR3 DNA (partial): TGTGCCAGTAGTCCACGGACTAGCGGGAGGAACGAG. It is translated as CASSPRTSGRNE. The complete CDR3 protein is CASSPRTSGRNEQYF. This chain connects TRBV19 to TRBJ2-7; 14 bases are a match to TRBD2. Coverage ceases 3 residues before the CDR3 finishes, and the germline J gene fills in the end. In germline, CDR1 is LNHDA, CDR2 SQIVND (reference sequence). This CDR3 spans 15 amino acids. Unmatched junction bases numbered 5, after V lost 5 bases and J lost 5 bases.

This clone was detected ten times or more. The sequence runs out 3 residues before the end of the CDR3; the remainder is reconstructed from the germline J gene. The J gene is TRBJ1-2, the V gene TRBV28; the D gene is possibly TRBD1 (5 bases). The germline V gene has CDR1 MDHEN and CDR2 SYDVKM. CDR3 size: 13 residues. V dropped 4 bases and J dropped 4 bases, with 10 bases sitting between them. CDR3 sequence reads: CASSSGNRYGYTF. The sequenced CDR3 bases are TGTGCCAGCAGTTCAGGGAACCGCTATGGC.

The table lists this clone with many counts. Sequencing ends 3 residues short of the CDR3 end; the germline J gene provides the rest. The chain joins TRBV5-1 to TRBJ2-3, with 14 nucleotides matching TRBD2. In germline, CDR1 is SGHRS, CDR2 YFSETQ. CDR3 length equals 17 residues. Trimming took 2 bases from V and 6 from J; bases not matched to a gene: 8. The chain's CDR3 is CASSFGTSGRFVDTQYF. CDR3 DNA (partial): TGCGCCAGCAGCTTCGGGACTAGCGGGAGATTTGTGGATACG. Combining the CDR3 with reference TRBV5-1 and TRBJ2-3 gives the whole variable domain KAGVTQTPRYLIKTRGQQVTLSCSPISGHRSVSWYQQTPGQGLQFLFEYFSETQRNKGNFPGRFSGRQFSNSRSEMNVSTLELGDSALYLCASSFGTSGRFVDTQYFGPGTRLTVL.

This clone was recorded at least ten times. Read coverage stops 3 residues before the CDR3 terminus; the germline J gene supplies the remainder. This chain joins TRBV19 and TRBJ2-1, with 10 bases matching TRBD2. V dropped 7 bases and J dropped 2; count of bases not matched to a gene: 5. Germline V gene data show CDR1 as LNHDA and CDR2 as SQIVND (reference sequence). The CDR3 is 15 amino acids. The DNA read from the CDR3 is TGTGCCAGTACCAAAGCGGGAGGGGCCTACAATGAG. Its translation: CASTKAGGAYNE. The whole CDR3 region reads CASTKAGGAYNEQFF.

This clone was observed at least ten times. The DNA ends 3 residues before the CDR3 does, and the rest of the CDR3 is filled in from the germline J gene. The chain uses TRBV18 and TRBJ1-1, with D possibly TRBD1 on 5 matching bases. V was shortened by 3 bases and J by 5 bases, with 13 bases between the two germline ends. The CDR3 consists of 14 residues. The V gene's germline CDR1 is KGHSH and CDR2 LQKENI. Partial CDR3 DNA: TGTGCCAGCTCACCTTCCTGGGGGGTGACTGAA. Residues: CASSPSWGVTE. The whole CDR3 is CASSPSWGVTEAFF.

There are many counts of this clone. The DNA ends 3 residues before the CDR3 does, and the rest of the CDR3 is filled in from the germline J gene. The rearrangement links TRBV28 to TRBJ1-2; D is perhaps TRBD1 (5 bases). Germline loops: CDR1 MDHEN, CDR2 SYDVKM. The CDR3 sequence is 12 residues long. V lost 11 bases, J lost 0 bases, and 10 bases lay in between. CDR3 bases read: TGTGCCTCCTCAGGGCCTAACTATGGC. Encoded protein: CASSGPNYG. The whole CDR3 sequence is CASSGPNYGYTF.

This clone appeared many times. The CDR3 goes on 3 residues after the read ends, and that part is filled in from the germline J gene. The chain has TRBV18 and TRBJ1-3; D is unresolved. Germline CDR1 reads KGHSH; CDR2 reads LQKENI. The CDR3 consists of 13 residues. The V end lost 6 bases, the J end lost 2 bases, and 8 bases lay between the germline ends. The CDR3 spells CASSSGTGNTIYF. CDR3 bases read: TGTGCCAGCTCCTCGGGTACTGGAAACACC.

Ten or more counts support this clone. The DNA ends 3 residues before the CDR3 does, and the rest of the CDR3 is filled in from the germline J gene. V is TRBV7-2 and J is TRBJ1-3; the D gene is possibly TRBD1 (5 bases). The CDR3 covers 15 residues. Germline assignment: CDR1 SGHTA and CDR2 FQGNSA. Trimming took 0 bases from V and 2 from J, leaving 8 bases between them. CDR3 DNA, as far as it was read: TGTGCCAGCAGCTTAGCGTGGGGGGCTGGAAACACC. This codes for CASSLAWGAGNT. The full CDR3 protein reads CASSLAWGAGNTIYF.

Many counts were recorded for this clone. The observed sequence ends 3 residues before the CDR3 terminus, with the missing tail filled in from the germline J gene. The rearrangement joins TRBV20-1 to TRBJ2-3, with 8 bases fitting TRBD2. Germline loops: CDR1 DFQATT, CDR2 SNEGSKA (reference sequence). CDR3 length equals 15 residues. With 2 bases clipped from V and 2 bases from J, the junction kept 6 bases outside the gene matches. CDR3 DNA (partial): TGCAGTGCTAGAACCACTAGCGGATACACAGATACG. Protein: CSARTTSGYTDT. The whole CDR3 protein is CSARTTSGYTDTQYF.

This clone was seen at least ten times. Sequencing ends 3 residues short of the CDR3 end; the germline J gene provides the rest. This sequence joins TRBV5-1 and TRBJ2-1, with D perhaps matching TRBD2 (6 bases). The germline V gene has CDR1 SGHRS and CDR2 YFSETQ. V gave up 3 bases and J gave up 7 bases, with 17 bases separating them. This CDR3 contains 15 residues. CDR3 sequence reads: CASSSAYSGSNEQFF. Incomplete CDR3 DNA: TGCGCCAGCAGCTCCGCTTATAGCGGTTCTAATGAG.

The sample holds many counts of this clone. The sequence runs out 3 residues before the end of the CDR3; the remainder is reconstructed from the germline J gene. This sequence joins TRBV28 and TRBJ2-4; tentatively, D is TRBD1 (6 bases). Per the germline V gene, CDR1 is MDHEN and CDR2 is SYDVKM. CDR3 length: 14 residues. V gave up 5 bases and J gave up 6 bases, with 14 bases separating them. CDR3 DNA (partial): TGTGCCAGCAGTCCATGGGACACCCTAAACATT. Protein sequence: CASSPWDTLNI. The CDR3, in full, reads CASSPWDTLNIQYF. The full variable domain, its missing parts supplied by reference TRBV28 and TRBJ2-4, is DVKVTQSSRYLVKRTGEKVFLECVQDMDHENMFWYRQDPGLGLRLIYFSYDVKMKEKGDIPEGYSVSREKKERFSLILESASTNQTSMYLCASSPWDTLNIQYFGAGTRLSVL.

This clone has ten or more counts. With the read ending 3 residues before the CDR3 end, the germline J gene is used to fill in that end. The chain combines TRBV20-1 with TRBJ2-7; possibly TRBD1 for D (6 bases). This CDR3 contains 15 residues. V was cut by 0 bases and J by 2 bases, with 14 bases left in between. Germline CDR1 reads DFQATT; CDR2 reads SNEGSKA (reference sequence). The sequenced CDR3 bases are TGCAGTGCTAGAGATCCCTCGACAGGACCCTACGAG. Translation: CSARDPSTGPYE. The CDR3 reads in full as CSARDPSTGPYEQYF.

This clone was counted at least ten times. From the germline J gene comes the end of the CDR3, since the read stops 3 residues before it. The chain links TRBV5-1 to TRBJ2-7; D possibly corresponds to TRBD1 (6 bases). The CDR3 has 14 amino acids. CDR1 is SGHRS and CDR2 is YFSETQ in the germline V gene. V shed 2 bases and J shed 2 bases, with 11 bases lying between them. CDR3 DNA, as far as it was read: TGCGCCAGCAGCTTACAGGGAACCCCCTACGAG. This sequence encodes CASSLQGTPYE. The complete CDR3 sequence is CASSLQGTPYEQYF. The complete variable domain, with remaining parts taken from reference TRBV5-1 and TRBJ2-7, reads KAGVTQTPRYLIKTRGQQVTLSCSPISGHRSVSWYQQTPGQGLQFLFEYFSETQRNKGNFPGRFSGRQFSNSRSEMNVSTLELGDSALYLCASSLQGTPYEQYFGPGTRLTVT.

This clone was counted many times. Incomplete CDR3 DNA: TGTGCCAGTACTCCGGGACAGTATAATTCACCC. Its translation is CASTPGQYNSP. The full CDR3 is CASTPGQYNSPLHF. V usage is TRBV19 and J usage is TRBJ1-6; the match to TRBD1 covers 7 bases. The read ends 3 residues early relative to the CDR3; the germline J gene fills the gap. The CDR3 contains 14 residues. Trimming cost V 7 bases and J 4 bases; bases outside gene matches: 4. The germline V gene encodes CDR1 LNHDA and CDR2 SQIVND (reference sequence).

This clone was recorded many times. The read is 3 residues too short to cover the CDR3 end, so that end is filled in from the germline J gene. The rearrangement links TRBV10-3 to TRBJ2-6, with 8 bases aligning to TRBD1. The germline gives CDR1 ENHRY, CDR2 SYGVKD. There are 15 residues in the CDR3. V trimming: 8 bases; J trimming: 0 bases; junction bases outside the gene matches: 3. The CDR3: CAIRQGLSGANVLTF. The part of the CDR3 DNA that was read is TGTGCCATCCGACAGGGGCTCTCTGGGGCCAACGTC.

The sample holds many counts of this clone. The read falls 3 residues short of the CDR3 end, and the missing part is taken from the germline J gene. The chain has TRBV10-1 and TRBJ2-2, with D uncertain. The CDR3 is 14 residues long. V shed 7 bases and J shed 2 bases, with 11 bases lying between them. Germline V gene lookup returns CDR1 WNHNN and CDR2 SYGVQD (reference sequence). The covered CDR3 bases are TGCGCCAGCACCCCCAACATAAACACCGGGGAG. Translation gives CASTPNINTGE. The full CDR3 protein is CASTPNINTGELFF.